Each of the 9 T cell receptor beta chains below was sequenced from the same sample in a study of CD8 T cells in ankylosing spondylitis. Study-wide points: One TCR beta motif, made up of eight highly homologous variants, appeared characteristic of ankylosing spondylitis blood.

A single record per CDR3 protein comes from TCRdb applying MiXCR to the 5' RACE reads. The sample carries 750,000 to 850,000 distinct CDR3 sequences, 10% to 15% recorded once. The antigens for these receptors are not known. The sequenced sample was blood, either unsorted or a sorted T cell fraction (not recorded which). The receptors were sampled from a male donor with ankylosing spondylitis.

This clonotype was recorded a few times. V gene TRBV6-5 combines with J gene TRBJ2-7; no clear D. Germline assignment: CDR1 MNHEY and CDR2 SVGAGI. The CDR3 extends over 15 amino acids. Between the trimmed V and J ends, which lost 4 bases and 3 bases, there was a span of 16 bases. In nucleotides, the CDR3 is TGTGCCAGCAGTTCACCGAACAGAGGAAGCTACGAGCAGTACTTC. It specifies CASSSPNRGSYEQYF.

The chain has TRBV20-1 and TRBJ2-7, with 9 bases identical to TRBD1. The length of the CDR3 is 13 residues. V shed 5 bases and J 4 bases; nucleotides not matched to a gene: 6. The germline gives CDR1 DFQATT, CDR2 SNEGSKA (reference sequence). The CDR3 loop reads CSAAQQGAYEQYF. CDR3 DNA sequence: TGCAGTGCTGCGCAACAGGGGGCTTACGAGCAGTACTTC.

This clonotype was detected a few times. DNA for the CDR3: TGCAGTGCTAGATACAGGGACCAAGAGACCCAGTACTTC. Translating it yields CSARYRDQETQYF. The chain uses TRBV20-1 and TRBJ2-5; a possible D gene is TRBD1 (6 bases). CDR1 and CDR2 (germline): DFQATT, SNEGSKA (reference sequence). Trimming stripped 2 bases from V and 0 bases from J, with 7 bases between. The CDR3 sequence is 13 residues long.

A few counts support this clonotype. The chain is built from TRBV27 and TRBJ2-5; D perhaps matches TRBD1 (5 bases). Per the germline V gene, CDR1 is MNHEY and CDR2 is SMNVEV (reference sequence). V lost 3 bases and J 4 bases, leaving 12 bases between the germline ends. This CDR3 has 14 residues. CDR3: CASSLGQTIETQYF. The DNA of the CDR3 is TGTGCCAGCAGTTTGGGGCAGACCATAGAGACCCAGTACTTC.

The chain has TRBV7-2 and TRBJ1-1, with D perhaps TRBD1 (6 bases). With 3 bases removed from V and 4 bases from J, the gap between germline ends came to 9 bases. CDR3 size: 13 residues. The germline V gene encodes CDR1 SGHTA and CDR2 FQGNSA. The CDR3 is CASSFWGLTEAFF. CDR3 coding DNA: TGTGCCAGCAGCTTCTGGGGGCTCACTGAAGCTTTCTTT.

The chain links TRBV20-1 to TRBJ1-6; D unclear. V was trimmed by 5 bases and J by 6 bases, leaving 20 bases between them. The CDR3 has 16 residues. Germline CDR1 DFQATT, CDR2 SNEGSKA (reference sequence). The CDR3 here is CSAEPLDTPVNSPLHF. CDR3 DNA: TGCAGTGCTGAACCGCTCGATACCCCCGTTAATTCACCCCTCCACTTT.

This clonotype was seen only a few times. The chain has TRBV6-6 and TRBJ2-7, with D possibly being TRBD2 (6 bases). The CDR3 runs to 13 residues. The germline V gene encodes CDR1 MNHNY and CDR2 SVGAGI (reference sequence). V lost 11 bases to trimming and J lost 6 bases, with 20 bases between them. The CDR3 coding sequence is TGTGCCTCAACGGTACTAGCTGAGGGCGAGCAGTACTTC. The encoded protein is CASTVLAEGEQYF.

The rearrangement joins TRBV9 to TRBJ2-1; unclear D gene. The CDR3 contains 16 residues. Trimming removed 0 bases at V and 0 bases at J, with 10 bases between. Per germline, CDR1 SGDLS and CDR2 YYNGEE. CDR3 protein: CASSVDGSSSYNEQFF. In DNA, the CDR3 is TGTGCCAGCAGCGTAGACGGCTCGAGCTCCTACAATGAGCAGTTCTTC.

This clonotype was detected many times. The chain recombines TRBV10-3 with TRBJ2-7, with a weak D call TRBD1 (6 bases). The germline V gene encodes CDR1 ENHRY and CDR2 SYGVKD. Trimming took off 4 bases at V and 11 bases at J, with 21 bases between the two ends. The CDR3 runs 14 residues. The CDR3 is CAISADNIDRQKYF. CDR3 DNA sequence: TGTGCCATCAGTGCAGATAATATTGACAGGCAAAAGTACTTC.